What follows are 13 T cell receptor beta chains derived from one specimen sequenced in a study of T cell responses to AZD1222 COVID-19 vaccine. The table came from immunoSEQ multiplex PCR; TCRdb's copy has only in-frame clones and leaves some out. Of 100,000 to 150,000 clones listed, roughly 90% are singletons. The sample was peripheral blood, taken on day 0 of AZD1222 vaccination. The origin of the receptors is an adult in good health.

The V and J genes are TRBV10-3 and TRBJ1-4; perhaps TRBD1 as D (5 bases). The CDR3 loop spans 15 amino acids. V was clipped by 3 bases and J by 0 bases, with 8 bases between them. The germline V gene encodes CDR1 ENHRY and CDR2 SYGVKD. CDR3: CAISDGTSTNEKLFF. Here the CDR3 DNA reads TGTGCCATCAGTGATGGGACTTCAACTAATGAAAAACTGTTTTTT.

This clone was found a few times. V and J are TRBV27 and TRBJ1-5; 8 nucleotides align to TRBD1. V shed 6 bases, J shed 5 bases, and the junction held 3 bases outside the gene matches. CDR1 and CDR2 from the germline V gene are MNHEY and SMNVEV (reference sequence). The length of the CDR3 is 13 residues. The CDR3 nucleotides read TGTGCCAGCAGCCAGGGGGCCTATCAGCCCCAGCATTTT. It translates to CASSQGAYQPQHF.

The V and J genes are TRBV5-4 and TRBJ2-5; D possibly corresponds to TRBD1 (6 bases). CDR1 SGHNT and CDR2 YYREEE come from the germline V gene (reference sequence). The CDR3 covers 16 residues. The V gene lost 4 bases and the J gene lost 5 bases, with 21 bases spanning the gap. CDR3 region: CASSPRTASLQETQYF. CDR3 nucleotide sequence: TGTGCCAGCAGCCCCAGGACAGCATCCCTCCAGGAGACCCAGTACTTC.

V gene TRBV5-6 combines with J gene TRBJ1-3; D possibly corresponds to TRBD1 (6 bases). This CDR3 spans 17 amino acids. Germline lookup yields CDR1 SGHDT and CDR2 YYEEEE. The V and J ends lost 3 bases and 4 bases respectively, with 20 bases between them. The chain's CDR3 is CASSSWDNPRWGNTIYF. CDR3 nucleotide sequence: TGTGCCAGCAGCTCATGGGACAACCCGAGGTGGGGAAACACCATATATTTT.

The J gene is TRBJ2-7, the V gene TRBV30; D possibly corresponds to TRBD2 (5 bases). The CDR3 runs 14 residues. The germline CDR1 and CDR2 sequences are GTSNPN and SVGIG (reference sequence). Trimming cost V 3 bases and J 0 bases, with 12 bases left between them. The CDR3 is CAWRVPGSSYEQYF. As DNA, the CDR3 is TGTGCCTGGAGAGTTCCGGGGAGCTCCTACGAGCAGTACTTC.

This clone has only one observation. The rearrangement joins TRBV6-5 to TRBJ2-7; D remains ambiguous. V gave up 7 bases and J gave up 2 bases, with 9 bases separating them. Germline-derived CDR1 and CDR2 are MNHEY and SVGAGI. CDR3 length: 12 residues. The CDR3 loop is CASIGGTYEQYF. The CDR3, as DNA: TGTGCCAGCATTGGCGGAACCTACGAGCAGTACTTC.

This clone was counted a single time. The chain has TRBV27 and TRBJ1-2; TRBD1 matches 7 bases. J gave up 8 bases and V 4 bases, and 7 bases lay outside the gene matches. This CDR3 spans 13 amino acids. CDR1 is MNHEY and CDR2 is SMNVEV in the germline V gene (reference sequence). This chain's CDR3 is CASSWGQRGGYTF. The CDR3 region has the DNA TGTGCCAGCAGTTGGGGACAGAGAGGAGGCTACACCTTC.

The chain carries TRBV5-1 and TRBJ1-4, with D unresolved. The CDR3 extends over 15 amino acids. Between the trimmed V and J ends, which lost 4 bases and 7 bases, there was a span of 17 bases. The germline V gene encodes CDR1 SGHRS and CDR2 YFSETQ. In DNA, the CDR3 is TGCGCCAGCAGCATAACTCGGGGAGGAGGTGAAAAACTGTTTTTT. Protein: CASSITRGGGEKLFF.

The CDR3 is CASSFPFRGREGSMEQFF. DNA for the CDR3: TGTGCCAGCAGTTTCCCCTTTCGAGGGCGGGAGGGCTCAATGGAGCAGTTCTTC. The rearrangement uses TRBV28 and TRBJ2-1; 9 nucleotides match TRBD2. This CDR3 has 18 amino acids. With V trimmed by 3 bases and J by 10 bases, 19 bases remained unmatched. Germline CDR1 is MDHEN and CDR2 is SYDVKM.

The chain joins TRBV9 to TRBJ2-2; D gene unclear. Germline CDR1 SGDLS, CDR2 YYNGEE. Trimming pared 0 bases from V and 3 bases from J, leaving 15 bases between. This CDR3 is built from 17 residues. CDR3 DNA sequence: TGTGCCAGCAGCGTAGGAGGTAGCCCCAAATACACCGGGGAGCTGTTTTTT. Protein product: CASSVGGSPKYTGELFF.

This clone occurred a few times. The V and J genes are TRBV7-8 and TRBJ2-2; D unresolved. The CDR3 has 11 residues. Germline-derived CDR1 and CDR2 are SGHVS and FQNEAQ. V lost 4 bases, J lost 5 bases, and 2 bases lay in between. The CDR3 coding sequence is TGTGCCAGCAGCTCAACCGGGGAGCTGTTTTTT. Translation gives CASSSTGELFF. The full variable domain, completed using reference TRBV7-8 and TRBJ2-2, is GAGVSQSPRYKVAKRGQDVALRCDPISGHVSLFWYQQALGQGPEFLTYFQNEAQLDKSGLPSDRFFAERPEGSVSTLKIQRTQQEDSAVYLCASSSTGELFFGEGSRLTVL.

The chain has TRBV5-8 and TRBJ2-2, with TRBD1 matching over 8 bases. V was pared by 3 bases and J by 5 bases, with 6 bases of the junction left unmatched. CDR3 size: 15 residues. The germline V gene encodes CDR1 SGHTS and CDR2 YDEGEE. This chain's CDR3 is CASSSFRGPTGELFF. CDR3 sequence (DNA): TGTGCCAGCAGCTCCTTCAGGGGGCCGACCGGGGAGCTGTTTTTT.

The chain recombines TRBV5-1 with TRBJ1-2; the D is unclear. CDR1 is SGHRS, CDR2 YFSETQ, per germline. The CDR3 loop spans 13 amino acids. V dropped 1 base and J dropped 8 bases, with 12 bases sitting between them. CDR3 protein: CASSLRRGAGYTF. The CDR3 DNA reads as TGCGCCAGCAGCTTGCGGCGCGGCGCGGGCTACACCTTC.